Below, 32 T cell receptor beta chains from the same sample are listed, as sequenced in a study of cytomegalovirus exposure and HLA in healthy donors. The PCR was carried out with 60 Vbeta primers and 13 Jbeta primers. Here immunoSEQ multiplex PCR was the method, and the copy in TCRdb shows in-frame clones only, minus some. The sample holds about 150,000 clones, around 77% seen once. Sequenced material: PBMCs. These receptors all come from a man aged 30 to 45 in good health and CMV-seronegative.

This sequence joins TRBV29-1 and TRBJ2-7; 11 bases agree with TRBD1. This CDR3 comprises 13 residues. The V segment lost 6 bases and the J segment 5 bases; nucleotides outside the gene matches: 6. Germline loops: CDR1 SQVTM, CDR2 ANQGSEA. DNA of the CDR3: TGCAGCGTCTGGACAGGGGGCATCCACGAGCAGTACTTC. Encoded protein: CSVWTGGIHEQYF.

This rearrangement joins TRBV7-9 to TRBJ2-2; 16 nucleotides line up with TRBD2. V lost 2 bases to trimming and J lost 6 bases; unmatched junction nucleotides: 3. Germline values: CDR1 SEHNR, CDR2 FQNEAQ (reference sequence). The CDR3 extends over 17 amino acids. The CDR3 DNA reads as TGTGCCAGCAGCTTATTGGGACTAGCGGGAGGGCCCGGGGAGCTGTTTTTT. Its translation is CASSLLGLAGGPGELFF.

V is TRBV6-5 and J is TRBJ2-7; 9 positions match TRBD1. Losses at the gene ends were 6 bases for V and 6 bases for J; bases not matched to a gene: 6. The CDR3 totals 13 residues. Germline loops: CDR1 MNHEY, CDR2 SVGAGI. The CDR3 is CASSPGTGPEQYF. The CDR3, as DNA: TGTGCCAGCAGCCCTGGGACAGGGCCCGAGCAGTACTTC.

This clone was seen only a few times. The J gene is TRBJ2-5, the V gene TRBV7-3; D might be TRBD1 (7 bases). The tail of the sequence fits TRBJ2-7 better, so the J call may be wrong. Germline CDR1 and CDR2: SGHTA and FQGTGA. The CDR3 contains 13 residues. CDR3 nucleotides: TGTGCCAGCAGCCAAGGGGGCGGGGACGAGCAGTACTTC. Residues: CASSQGGGDEQYF.

This clone showed up just once. The chain recombines TRBV7-6 with TRBJ2-1; 11 bases are shared with TRBD2. V gave up 2 bases and J gave up 8 bases; unmatched junction bases: 5. Germline V gene lookup returns CDR1 SGHVS and CDR2 FNYEAQ. The CDR3 runs to 15 residues. The CDR3 sequence: CASSLTSGSIHEQFF. The CDR3 DNA is TGTGCCAGCAGCTTAACTAGCGGGAGCATCCATGAGCAGTTCTTC.

The chain joins TRBV7-8 to TRBJ1-2; 10 bases agree with TRBD1. Germline V gene sequence: CDR1 SGHVS, CDR2 FQNEAQ. With V trimmed by 1 base and J by 0 bases, 11 bases remained unmatched. This CDR3 spans 19 amino acids. CDR3 sequence (DNA): TGTGCCAGCAGCTTAGGACAGGGGGCGGGAGGTCCAACTAACTATGGCTACACCTTC. It is translated as CASSLGQGAGGPTNYGYTF.

This clone was counted once. The genes are TRBV10-3 and TRBJ1-2; 7 bases align to TRBD1. The CDR3 is 12 amino acids. Germline V gene data show CDR1 as ENHRY and CDR2 as SYGVKD. V trimming: 4 bases; J trimming: 5 bases; junction bases outside the gene matches: 1. The DNA of the CDR3 is TGTGCCATCAGTGGACAGGGATATGGCTACACCTTC. This translates into CAISGQGYGYTF.

This clone was observed a single time. The V call is TRBV7-3, the J call TRBJ2-1, with 7 bases matching TRBD2. Germline loops: CDR1 SGHTA, CDR2 FQGTGA. Trimming took 2 bases from V and 4 from J; bases not matched to a gene: 5. This CDR3 comprises 15 residues. The CDR3 sequence: CASSLQRELYNEQFF. As DNA, the CDR3 is TGTGCCAGCAGCTTACAGCGGGAACTATACAATGAGCAGTTCTTC.

The J gene is TRBJ2-2, the V gene TRBV30; 8 bases are a match to TRBD2. V lost 5 bases to trimming and J lost 1 base; unmatched junction nucleotides: 9. The CDR3 runs to 16 residues. CDR1 GTSNPN and CDR2 SVGIG come from the germline V gene (reference sequence). CDR3 loop: CAWLPRLALNTGELFF. For the CDR3, the DNA is TGTGCCTGGTTGCCCCGACTAGCGCTGAACACCGGGGAGCTGTTTTTT.

The rearrangement links TRBV13 to TRBJ2-7, with 10 bases matching TRBD2. Germline V gene sequence: CDR1 PRHDT, CDR2 FYEKMQ (reference sequence). With V trimmed by 2 bases and J by 2 bases, 15 bases remained unmatched. The CDR3 consists of 19 residues. CDR3 bases: TGTGCCAGCAGCTTAAGGTCCTCTAGCGGGAGAATCGAGCCCTACGAGCAGTACTTC. Translating gives CASSLRSSSGRIEPYEQYF.

V and J are TRBV6-5 and TRBJ2-3; 9 bases map to TRBD2. The trim removed 2 bases at V and 0 bases at J, leaving 0 bases unmatched. Germline V gene lookup returns CDR1 MNHEY and CDR2 SVGAGI. The CDR3 loop spans 15 amino acids. The CDR3 reads CASSYLAGSTDTQYF. The CDR3 DNA follows: TGTGCCAGCAGTTACCTAGCGGGAAGCACAGATACGCAGTATTTT.

V gene TRBV7-2 combines with J gene TRBJ2-7; TRBD2 aligns across 7 bases. Trimming cost V 5 bases and J 4 bases; bases outside gene matches: 11. Per germline, CDR1 SGHTA and CDR2 FQGNSA. The CDR3 runs to 15 residues. The CDR3 DNA follows: TGTGCCAGCAGCCTTGGGAGGGCCTCTCTTTACGAGCAGTACTTC. Encoded protein: CASSLGRASLYEQYF.

In its sample, this clone was seen once. This chain connects TRBV7-2 to TRBJ2-2; TRBD2 is a possible D gene (5 bases). The CDR3 runs to 17 residues. Trimming removed 5 bases at V and 1 base at J, with 17 bases between. Germline V gene lookup returns CDR1 SGHTA and CDR2 FQGNSA. CDR3 protein: CASSPPLSGGNTGELFF. The CDR3 DNA is TGTGCCAGCAGCCCACCCCTGAGCGGAGGGAACACCGGGGAGCTGTTTTTT.

V usage is TRBV7-8 and J usage is TRBJ2-2; D possibly corresponds to TRBD1 (6 bases). Trimming took off 1 base at V and 3 bases at J, with 12 bases between the two ends. CDR1 is SGHVS and CDR2 is FQNEAQ in the germline V gene. The CDR3 runs to 16 residues. Here the CDR3 DNA reads TGTGCCAGCAGCTTAGGGGTAGGGGGTTACACCGGGGAGCTGTTTTTT. Translation: CASSLGVGGYTGELFF.

V gene TRBV10-3 combines with J gene TRBJ1-5; D not certain. From germline, CDR1 is ENHRY and CDR2 SYGVKD. Trimming cost V 2 bases and J 0 bases, with 8 bases left between them. The CDR3 length is 15 residues. The DNA of the CDR3 is TGTGCCATCAGTGAGGACCGGGGTAGCAATCAGCCCCAGCATTTT. As protein: CAISEDRGSNQPQHF.

J is TRBJ1-5 and V is TRBV27, with 7 bases that match TRBD1. The germline V gene encodes CDR1 MNHEY and CDR2 SMNVEV (reference sequence). Germline trimming cut 5 bases from V and 8 bases from J; bases unmatched to any gene: 15. There are 16 residues in the CDR3. CDR3 in DNA: TGTGCCAGCAGTACCTACCGAAACAGGGGAGACGAGCCCCAGCATTTT. This encodes CASSTYRNRGDEPQHF.

The genes are TRBV9 and TRBJ2-7; a weak D match, TRBD2 (6 bases). The CDR3 consists of 13 residues. The germline V gene encodes CDR1 SGDLS and CDR2 YYNGEE. V was shortened by 4 bases and J by 0 bases, with 8 bases between the two germline ends. The CDR3 region is CASSPGSSYEQYF. Written as DNA, the CDR3 is TGTGCCAGCAGCCCCGGGAGCTCCTACGAGCAGTACTTC.

This rearrangement joins TRBV10-3 to TRBJ1-1, with 7 positions matching TRBD1. The germline V gene has CDR1 ENHRY and CDR2 SYGVKD. Losses at the gene ends were 6 bases for V and 5 bases for J; bases not matched to a gene: 6. CDR3 length equals 13 residues. CDR3 in DNA: TGTGCCATCAGAGCGACAGGGAATACTGAAGCTTTCTTT. It yields the protein CAIRATGNTEAFF.

The chain couples TRBV2 to TRBJ2-1, with 11 bases identical to TRBD2. The CDR3 sequence is 14 residues long. Germline assignment: CDR1 SNHLY and CDR2 FYNNEI. Losses at the gene ends were 4 bases for V and 15 bases for J; bases not matched to a gene: 11. CDR3 sequence: CASSVASGRLGMFF. The CDR3 DNA follows: TGTGCCAGCAGTGTCGCTAGCGGGAGGCTGGGAATGTTCTTC.

The chain links TRBV5-1 to TRBJ2-6, with a tentative D call TRBD2 (5 bases). The V end was cut by 0 bases, the J end by 4 bases, with 8 bases between. CDR1 is SGHRS and CDR2 is YFSETQ in the germline V gene. CDR3 length equals 15 residues. CDR3 protein: CASSLVPGGANVLTF. DNA of the CDR3: TGCGCCAGCAGCTTGGTGCCGGGAGGGGCCAACGTCCTGACTTTC.

This chain links TRBV18 with TRBJ1-4; D possibly corresponds to TRBD1 (6 bases). V was clipped by 3 bases and J by 6 bases, with 14 bases between them. CDR3 length: 15 residues. In germline, CDR1 is KGHSH, CDR2 LQKENI. CDR3 residues: CASSPLGQGYEKLFF. CDR3 nucleotide sequence: TGTGCCAGCTCACCTTTGGGCCAGGGGTATGAAAAACTGTTTTTT.

The table lists this clone with a count of one. The junction shows a germline mismatch at one end, possibly a read error. The chain is built from TRBV2 and TRBJ2-5; D gene ambiguous. The germline gives CDR1 SNHLY, CDR2 FYNNEI. This CDR3 comprises 15 residues. The CDR3 coding sequence is TGTGCCAGCAGAGAAGGTGCGGTCCACCAAGAGACCCAGTACTTC. Protein: CASREGAVHQETQYF.

This chain uses TRBV27 with TRBJ1-1, with 7 bases aligning to TRBD1. The length of the CDR3 is 14 residues. Trimming at V came to 5 bases and at J to 5 bases, leaving 8 bases not matched to a gene. Germline CDR1 MNHEY, CDR2 SMNVEV (reference sequence). CDR3 DNA: TGTGCCAGCAGTGCCCGACAGGGAATAACTGAAGCTTTCTTT. This gives the protein CASSARQGITEAFF.

The chain is built from TRBV18 and TRBJ1-4, with 8 bases that match TRBD1. The V segment lost 2 bases and the J segment 4 bases; nucleotides outside the gene matches: 15. The CDR3 sequence is 19 residues long. Germline values: CDR1 KGHSH, CDR2 LQKENI. CDR3 region: CASSPSDLGQVSVNEKLFF. For the CDR3, the DNA is TGTGCCAGCTCACCATCCGATCTGGGACAGGTGTCCGTTAATGAAAAACTGTTTTTT.

This clone came up once. The chain recombines TRBV6-1 with TRBJ2-7, with 9 bases identical to TRBD1. Germline CDR1 MNHNS, CDR2 SASEGT. The CDR3 is 15 residues long. The J segment lost 3 bases and the V segment lost 3 bases, leaving 6 bases of the junction unmatched. In DNA, the CDR3 is TGTGCCAGCAGTGAGTTTAGGGACAGGGTCTACGAGCAGTACTTC. Its translation is CASSEFRDRVYEQYF.

This clone came up a few times. This chain connects TRBV12-2 to TRBJ2-5; no check of the table's D call, TRBD2, against the DNA was made. TRBV12-2 is a listed pseudogene. This CDR3 has 12 amino acids. The CDR3 reads CASRAILETQYF. CDR3 coding DNA: TGTGCAAGTCGCGCTATCCTGGAGACCCAGTACTTC.

The J gene is TRBJ2-6, the V gene TRBV9; 8 nucleotides align to TRBD1. Germline CDR1 reads SGDLS; CDR2 reads YYNGEE. The V gene end was trimmed by 4 bases and the J gene end by 0 bases; junction bases not matched to a gene: 12. The CDR3 loop spans 19 amino acids. The CDR3 is CASSPRPGQDFSGANVLTF. The CDR3 bases are TGTGCCAGCAGCCCCCGCCCGGGACAGGATTTCTCTGGGGCCAACGTCCTGACTTTC.

The rearrangement uses TRBV13 and TRBJ2-2; a possible D gene is TRBD2 (6 bases). The CDR3 contains 15 residues. Germline assignment: CDR1 PRHDT and CDR2 FYEKMQ (reference sequence). V was clipped by 1 base and J by 0 bases, with 6 bases between them. CDR3 DNA: TGTGCCAGCAGCTTAGCGGGAGCGAACACCGGGGAGCTGTTTTTT. This gives the protein CASSLAGANTGELFF.

The gene calls are TRBV5-6 and TRBJ2-5, with TRBD1 matching 8 bases. The germline V gene has CDR1 SGHDT and CDR2 YYEEEE. This CDR3 is built from 12 residues. The V segment lost 0 bases and the J segment 14 bases; nucleotides outside the gene matches: 6. The CDR3 region is CASSLGTGLSYF. DNA of the CDR3: TGTGCCAGCAGCTTGGGGACAGGGTTATCCTACTTC.

The V call is TRBV20-1, the J call TRBJ2-5; D unclear. Trimming shortened V by 6 bases and J by 4 bases, and 9 bases separated the two germline ends. The CDR3 length is 11 residues. Germline V lookup: CDR1 DFQATT, CDR2 SNEGSKA (reference sequence). The CDR3 DNA reads TGCAGTGCCAGCCGGGTAGAGACCCAGTACTTC. Encoded protein: CSASRVETQYF.

This clone was observed a single time. The chain has TRBV28 and TRBJ2-3; tentatively, D is TRBD1 (5 bases). This CDR3 region has 14 residues. The germline gives CDR1 MDHEN, CDR2 SYDVKM. Trimming left V 4 bases short and J 0 bases short, with 8 bases between. The CDR3 coding sequence is TGTGCCAGCAGTTCAGGGCAGAGCACAGATACGCAGTATTTT. Translated: CASSSGQSTDTQYF. The entire variable domain, with the rest obtained from reference TRBV28 and TRBJ2-3, is as follows: DVKVTQSSRYLVKRTGEKVFLECVQDMDHENMFWYRQDPGLGLRLIYFSYDVKMKEKGDIPEGYSVSREKKERFSLILESASTNQTSMYLCASSSGQSTDTQYFGPGTRLTVL.

The chain links TRBV19 to TRBJ2-1, with 12 bases matching TRBD2. This CDR3 region has 19 residues. Per the germline V gene, CDR1 is LNHDA and CDR2 is SQIVND (reference sequence). The V gene end was trimmed by 3 bases and the J gene end by 2 bases; junction bases not matched to a gene: 11. CDR3 sequence reads: CASSMVGLAGKETYNEQFF. CDR3 sequence (DNA): TGTGCCAGTAGTATGGTCGGACTAGCGGGAAAAGAAACCTACAATGAGCAGTTCTTC.